The 21 T cell receptor beta chains given below trace back to one sample, sequenced in a study of CD8+CD57+ T cells in acquired aplastic anemia (dated by TCRdb to the late 2010s). Sequencing was performed on an Illumina HiSeq 2000. TCR beta VDJ combination and CDR3 sequence profiling used genomic DNA as the template. The public reads were run again by TCRdb, first through fastp at Q25 and then through MiXCR, and only productive beta chains were kept. A single entry per CDR3 protein holds the most common genes and DNA from its merged rows. This sample comprises 80,000 or so distinct CDR3 sequences, around 44% of them detected only once. The ten biggest clones cover 65% to 70% of the sample. Sequences were obtained from sorted CD4+, CD8+, or CD8+CD57+ T cells (not recorded which) from PBMCs. All receptors derive from a human donor in good health, serving as a control.

This clonotype was observed many times. The V and J genes are TRBV6-1 and TRBJ2-7; 7 bases are shared with TRBD2. The CDR3 runs to 15 residues. From germline, CDR1 is MNHNS and CDR2 SASEGT. V was clipped by 3 bases and J by 5 bases; unmatched bases: 10. Written as DNA, the CDR3 is TGTGCCAGCAGTGAGTTTGCGGGAGAGCCCGACGAGCAGTACTTC. Translating gives CASSEFAGEPDEQYF.

The table lists this clonotype with a few counts. A single base separates this from a much larger clone, so it may be a read error. This chain uses TRBV9 with TRBJ2-2; D is possibly TRBD2 (5 bases). Looked up from germline, CDR1 is SGDLS and CDR2 is YYNGEE. The CDR3 length is 12 residues. CDR3 nucleotide sequence: TGTGCCAGCAGCGTAGTCCACGGGAAGCTGTTTTTT. Translating gives CASSVVHGKLFF.

This rearrangement joins TRBV19 to TRBJ1-2; TRBD1 matches at 11 bases. V was clipped by 7 bases and J by 3 bases; unmatched bases: 10. CDR3 length: 16 residues. Germline CDR1 reads LNHDA; CDR2 reads SQIVND (reference sequence). The CDR3 spells CASTTLMGQGDYGYTF. The CDR3 coding sequence is TGTGCCAGTACCACGTTAATGGGACAGGGGGACTATGGCTACACCTTC.

This clonotype was observed at least ten times. The chain uses TRBV19 and TRBJ2-7, with D unclear. The V end lost 0 bases, the J end lost 2 bases, and 5 bases lay between the germline ends. Germline V gene data show CDR1 as LNHDA and CDR2 as SQIVND (reference sequence). The CDR3 runs to 13 residues. This CDR3 is CASSIDITYEQYF. CDR3 DNA: TGTGCCAGTAGTATAGATATTACCTACGAGCAGTACTTC. Filled out from reference TRBV19 and TRBJ2-7, the complete variable domain reads DGGITQSPKYLFRKEGQNVTLSCEQNLNHDAMYWYRQDPGQGLRLIYYSQIVNDFQKGDIAEGYSVSREKKESFPLTVTSAQKNPTAFYLCASSIDITYEQYFGPGTRLTVT.

The table lists this clonotype with many counts. The chain couples TRBV29-1 to TRBJ1-2, with 12 positions matching TRBD1. The CDR3 runs 18 residues. Per germline, CDR1 SQVTM and CDR2 ANQGSEA. Trimming took 0 bases from V and 1 from J; bases not matched to a gene: 9. The CDR3 spells CSVEDRGTGGFGNYGYTF. The CDR3, as DNA: TGCAGCGTTGAAGATCGTGGGACAGGGGGCTTTGGTAACTATGGCTACACCTTC. Combining the CDR3 with reference TRBV29-1 and TRBJ1-2 gives the whole variable domain SAVISQKPSRDICQRGTSLTIQCQVDSQVTMMFWYRQQPGQSLTLIATANQGSEATYESGFVIDKFPISRPNLTFSTLTVSNMSPEDSSIYLCSVEDRGTGGFGNYGYTFGSGTRLTVV.

The chain employs TRBV2 and TRBJ1-2; 10 nucleotides line up with TRBD1. The CDR3 loop spans 14 amino acids. Germline CDR1 is SNHLY and CDR2 is FYNNEI. V shed 10 bases, J shed 4 bases, and the junction held 9 bases outside the gene matches. The CDR3 here is CATGTGEVGYGYTF. The CDR3, as DNA: TGTGCCACCGGGACAGGGGAGGTAGGCTATGGCTACACCTTC.

The chain uses TRBV19 and TRBJ2-3; the match to TRBD2 covers 8 bases. Looked up from germline, CDR1 is LNHDA and CDR2 is SQIVND (reference sequence). This CDR3 is built from 15 residues. The ends lost 5 bases at V and 0 bases at J; junction bases unmatched: 4. The chain's CDR3 is CASSGLAASTDTQYF. The CDR3 DNA sequence: TGTGCCAGTAGTGGACTAGCAGCCAGCACAGATACGCAGTATTTT.

The chain employs TRBV24-1 and TRBJ1-3; D is perhaps TRBD1 (5 bases). The CDR3 sequence is 18 residues long. Deletions cut 6 bases from V and 2 bases from J, with 22 bases between. CDR1 is KGHDR and CDR2 is SFDVKD in the germline V gene. In nucleotides, the CDR3 is TGTGCCACCAGTTCCGGACATGCCACGGGAGGCGCTGGAAACACCATATATTTT. Protein sequence: CATSSGHATGGAGNTIYF.

V usage is TRBV6-5 and J usage is TRBJ1-1; 8 nucleotides align to TRBD1. CDR1 and CDR2 from the germline V gene are MNHEY and SVGAGI. The trim removed 2 bases at V and 5 bases at J, leaving 10 bases unmatched. The CDR3 consists of 16 residues. Here the CDR3 reads CASSYDRPGGGTEAFF. The CDR3 DNA reads as TGTGCCAGCAGTTACGATCGGCCAGGGGGCGGGACTGAAGCTTTCTTT.

Many counts were recorded for this clonotype. The chain recombines TRBV9 with TRBJ1-5; 8 positions match TRBD1. Germline V gene lookup returns CDR1 SGDLS and CDR2 YYNGEE. V gave up 3 bases and J gave up 7 bases; unmatched junction bases: 6. The length of the CDR3 is 14 residues. The CDR3 nucleotides are TGTGCCAGCAGCGCCGGACAGGGTTGGCAGCCCCAGCATTTT. It yields the protein CASSAGQGWQPQHF.

V and J are TRBV30 and TRBJ1-5; 8 nucleotides align to TRBD1. The germline V gene encodes CDR1 GTSNPN and CDR2 SVGIG (reference sequence). The CDR3 length is 13 residues. J was trimmed by 5 bases and V by 5 bases; bases with no gene match: 5. The CDR3 nucleotides are TGTGCCTGGGCCAGGGGGCTGGATCAGCCCCAGCATTTT. Protein product: CAWARGLDQPQHF.

This clonotype was counted at least ten times. The V and J genes are TRBV27 and TRBJ2-3; the match to TRBD2 covers 8 bases. Looked up from germline, CDR1 is MNHEY and CDR2 is SMNVEV (reference sequence). The CDR3 extends over 14 amino acids. With V trimmed by 6 bases and J by 1 base, 3 bases remained unmatched. CDR3 in DNA: TGTGCCAGCAGACTTAGCGGGGGCACAGATACGCAGTATTTT. As protein: CASRLSGGTDTQYF.

Concerning this clonotype: A much larger clonotype is one base distant, so this may be a read error. This chain connects TRBV7-8 to TRBJ2-1; D is uncertain. The CDR3 extends over 14 amino acids. V lost 4 bases and J lost 4, with 11 bases in between. Germline V gene lookup returns CDR1 SGHVS and CDR2 FQNEAQ. CDR3 DNA: TGTGCCAGCAGCTCCCTTGGCAGTTACAATGAGCAGTTCTTC. This translates into CASSSLGSYNEQFF.

The chain couples TRBV11-1 to TRBJ2-3, with TRBD2 as a possible D gene (7 bases). Trimming removed 5 bases at V and 0 bases at J, with 24 bases between. The CDR3 totals 19 residues. The germline gives CDR1 SGHAT, CDR2 FQDESV (reference sequence). CDR3 sequence (DNA): TGTGCCAGCAGCGGGCTAGCGGATTCTATGGGGGCTAGCACAGATACGCAGTATTTT. This codes for CASSGLADSMGASTDTQYF.

This clonotype appeared a few times. The chain joins TRBV6-6 to TRBJ2-5; 9 bases line up with TRBD2. The V segment lost 6 bases and the J segment 5 bases; nucleotides outside the gene matches: 4. The length of the CDR3 is 13 residues. Germline CDR1 reads MNHNY; CDR2 reads SVGAGI (reference sequence). The CDR3, as DNA: TGTGCCAGCAGCGGGACTAGCTCTGAGACCCAGTACTTC. This gives the protein CASSGTSSETQYF.

The V gene is TRBV5-4, the J gene TRBJ2-2, with 9 bases aligning to TRBD1. Germline V lookup: CDR1 SGHNT, CDR2 YYREEE (reference sequence). The CDR3 length is 14 residues. The V gene end was trimmed by 0 bases and the J gene end by 6 bases; junction bases not matched to a gene: 0. The CDR3 spells CASSLGDRAGELFF. CDR3 sequence (DNA): TGTGCCAGCAGCTTGGGGGACAGGGCCGGGGAGCTGTTTTTT.

This clonotype appeared many times. The chain combines TRBV7-9 with TRBJ2-1, with a tentative D call TRBD1 (6 bases). The CDR3 consists of 13 residues. V was cut by 8 bases and J by 5 bases, with 13 bases left in between. CDR1 and CDR2 (germline): SEHNR, FQNEAQ (reference sequence). DNA for the CDR3: TGTGCCAGCCTTGGGGGCAAACACAATGAGCAGTTCTTC. It is translated as CASLGGKHNEQFF. The entire variable domain, with the rest obtained from reference TRBV7-9 and TRBJ2-1, is as follows: DTGVSQNPRHKITKRGQNVTFRCDPISEHNRLYWYRQTLGQGPEFLTYFQNEAQLEKSRLLSDRFSAERPKGSFSTLEIQRTEQGDSAMYLCASLGGKHNEQFFGPGTRLTVL.

At least ten counts were recorded for this clonotype. This rearrangement joins TRBV12-3 or TRBV12-4 to TRBJ1-2; no firm D call. The CDR3 runs 18 residues. V was clipped by 4 bases and J by 4 bases, with 25 bases between them. The CDR3 sequence is CASSSRGSQVQLSYGYTF. CDR3 sequence (DNA): TGTGCCAGCAGTTCACGAGGGTCGCAGGTCCAACTTAGCTATGGCTACACCTTC.

The gene calls are TRBV30 and TRBJ1-1; the D gene is possibly TRBD1 (5 bases). CDR3 length equals 12 residues. V was clipped by 3 bases and J by 3 bases, with 8 bases between them. Germline V gene sequence: CDR1 GTSNPN, CDR2 SVGIG (reference sequence). The CDR3 spells CAWSPGDTEAFF. In DNA, the CDR3 is TGTGCCTGGAGCCCGGGGGACACTGAAGCTTTCTTT.

With respect to this clonotype: The junction departs from germline at one end; a sequencing error may be responsible. The chain carries TRBV10-3 and TRBJ2-5; 8 bases match TRBD2. CDR1 and CDR2 (germline): ENHRY, SYGVKD. This CDR3 has 17 amino acids. DNA for the CDR3: TGTGCCAGCAGTTACTTCCGTGGCGGGGGGATCCAAGAGACCCAGTACTTC. Its translation: CASSYFRGGGIQETQYF.

The V gene is TRBV3-1, the J gene TRBJ2-1; D is tentatively TRBD1 or TRBD2 (5 bases each). Trimming shortened V by 5 bases and J by 5 bases, and 16 bases separated the two germline ends. Germline lookup yields CDR1 LGHDT and CDR2 YNNKEL (reference sequence). The CDR3 is made up of 15 amino acids. The CDR3 DNA reads as TGTGCCAGCAGCGCCCCGGGACGGAATGACAATGAGCAGTTCTTC. Translation: CASSAPGRNDNEQFF.